The clone carrying this T cell receptor (beta chain) was counted at least ten times. Its antigen is undetermined. The sample carries other DNA sequences with the same CDR3. The sample belongs to a study of beta chain features in type 1 diabetes. Expressed TCRB transcripts got sequenced, as all isolated RNA was reverse transcribed. Profiling relied on immunoSEQ multiplex PCR, and the TCRdb table lists in-frame clones only, not all of them. The sample has hundreds of thousands of clones, around 9.7% seen once; the top ten hold approximately 1%. Study outcomes and limitations: Individuals with type 1 diabetes displayed fewer insertions and more deletions at VDJ junctions. Researchers reported that naive, central memory and Treg TCRB repertoires appeared more similar in patients than in healthy donors. TCRB CDR3s from Type 1 diabetes patients were moderately but significantly shorter in all four CD4+ subsets.

Germline assignment: CDR1 SGHAT and CDR2 FQNNGV. The CDR3 totals 17 residues. V lost 5 bases and J lost 5, with 22 bases in between. The V gene is TRBV11-2, the J gene TRBJ2-4, with D perhaps assigned TRBD1 or TRBD2 (5 bases each). The TCR comes from a man aged 25-45 years with type 1 diabetes. The sequencing sample was made of central memory CD4+ T cells from blood. In nucleotides, the CDR3 is TGTGCCAGCAGCCCAATTATCGGGGCTAGAAAGGAAAACATTCAGTACTTC. This gives the protein CASSPIIGARKENIQYF.